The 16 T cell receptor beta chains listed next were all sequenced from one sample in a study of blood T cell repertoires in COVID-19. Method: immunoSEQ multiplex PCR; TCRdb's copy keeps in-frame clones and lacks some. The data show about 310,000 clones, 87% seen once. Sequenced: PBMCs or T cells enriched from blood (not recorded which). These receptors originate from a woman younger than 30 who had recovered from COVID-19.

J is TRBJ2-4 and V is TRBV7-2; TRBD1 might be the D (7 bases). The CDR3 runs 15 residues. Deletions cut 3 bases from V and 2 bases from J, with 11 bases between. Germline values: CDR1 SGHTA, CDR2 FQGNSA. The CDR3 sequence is CASSFAGGSKNIQYF. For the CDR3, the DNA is TGTGCCAGCAGCTTCGCAGGGGGGTCCAAAAACATTCAGTACTTC.

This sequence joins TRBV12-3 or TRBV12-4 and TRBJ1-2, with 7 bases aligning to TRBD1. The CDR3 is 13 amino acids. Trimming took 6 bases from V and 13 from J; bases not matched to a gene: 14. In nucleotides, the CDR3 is TGTGCCAGCAGATCCGCGGGACAGCGGACCGGCACCTTC. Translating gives CASRSAGQRTGTF.

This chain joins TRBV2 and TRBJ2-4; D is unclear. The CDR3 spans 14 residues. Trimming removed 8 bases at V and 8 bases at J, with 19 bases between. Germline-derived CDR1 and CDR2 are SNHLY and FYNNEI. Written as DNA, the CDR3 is TGTGCCAGCCAGCCGACTGAAAGCGACCACATTCAGTACTTC. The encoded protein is CASQPTESDHIQYF. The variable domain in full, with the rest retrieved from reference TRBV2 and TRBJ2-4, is EPEVTQTPSHQVTQMGQEVILRCVPISNHLYFYWYRQILGQKVEFLVSFYNNEISEKSEIFDDQFSVERPDGSNFTLKIRSTKLEDSAMYFCASQPTESDHIQYFGAGTRLSVL.

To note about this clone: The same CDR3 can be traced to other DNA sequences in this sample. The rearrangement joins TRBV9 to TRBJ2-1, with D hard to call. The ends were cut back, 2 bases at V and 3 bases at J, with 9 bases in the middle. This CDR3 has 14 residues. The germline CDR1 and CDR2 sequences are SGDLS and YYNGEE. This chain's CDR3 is CASSVASGYNEQFF. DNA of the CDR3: TGTGCCAGCAGCGTCGCTAGTGGCTACAATGAGCAGTTCTTC.

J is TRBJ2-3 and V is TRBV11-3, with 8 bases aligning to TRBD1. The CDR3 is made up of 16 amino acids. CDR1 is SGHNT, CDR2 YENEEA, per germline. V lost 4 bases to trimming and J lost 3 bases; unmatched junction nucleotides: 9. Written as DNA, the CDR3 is TGTGCCAGCAGCTCCCGGACAGGGAAGGAAACAGATACGCAGTATTTT. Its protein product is CASSSRTGKETDTQYF.

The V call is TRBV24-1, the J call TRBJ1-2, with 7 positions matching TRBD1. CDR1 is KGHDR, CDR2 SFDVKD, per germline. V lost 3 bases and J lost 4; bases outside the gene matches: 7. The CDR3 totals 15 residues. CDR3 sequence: CATSDPGTAFYGYTF. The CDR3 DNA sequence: TGTGCCACCAGTGATCCCGGGACAGCTTTCTATGGCTACACCTTC.

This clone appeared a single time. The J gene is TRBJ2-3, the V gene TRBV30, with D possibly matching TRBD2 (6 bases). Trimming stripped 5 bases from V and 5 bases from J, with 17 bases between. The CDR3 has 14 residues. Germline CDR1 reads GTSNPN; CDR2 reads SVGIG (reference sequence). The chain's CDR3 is CAWSAGNGGDTQYF. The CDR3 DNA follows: TGTGCCTGGTCGGCGGGGAACGGGGGAGATACGCAGTATTTT.

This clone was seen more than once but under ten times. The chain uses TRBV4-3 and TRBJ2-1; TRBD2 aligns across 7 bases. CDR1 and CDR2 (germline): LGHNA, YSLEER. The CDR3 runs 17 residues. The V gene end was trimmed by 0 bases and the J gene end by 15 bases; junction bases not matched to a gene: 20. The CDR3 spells CASSQDLGGRAANLPFF. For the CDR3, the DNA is TGCGCCAGCAGCCAAGATCTTGGGGGGAGGGCGGCTAACCTTCCGTTCTTC.

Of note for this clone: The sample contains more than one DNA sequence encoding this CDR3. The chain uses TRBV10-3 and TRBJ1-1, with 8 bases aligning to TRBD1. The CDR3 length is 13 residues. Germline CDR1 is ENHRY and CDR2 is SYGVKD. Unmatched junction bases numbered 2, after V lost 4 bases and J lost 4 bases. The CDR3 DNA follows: TGTGCCATCAGTGGGACAGGGTTCACTGAAGCTTTCTTT. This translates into CAISGTGFTEAFF.

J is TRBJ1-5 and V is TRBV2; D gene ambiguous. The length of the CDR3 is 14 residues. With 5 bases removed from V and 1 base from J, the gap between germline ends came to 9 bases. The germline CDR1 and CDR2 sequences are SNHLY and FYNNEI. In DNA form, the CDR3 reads TGTGCCAGCAGTCAAGACACGAGCAATCAGCCCCAGCATTTT. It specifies CASSQDTSNQPQHF.

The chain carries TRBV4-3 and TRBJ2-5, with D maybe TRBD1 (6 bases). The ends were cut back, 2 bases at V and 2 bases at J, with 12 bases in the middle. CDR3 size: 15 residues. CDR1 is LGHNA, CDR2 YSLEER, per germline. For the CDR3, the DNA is TGCGCCAGCAGCCAAACAGGGCGGCGGCAAGAGACCCAGTACTTC. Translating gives CASSQTGRRQETQYF.

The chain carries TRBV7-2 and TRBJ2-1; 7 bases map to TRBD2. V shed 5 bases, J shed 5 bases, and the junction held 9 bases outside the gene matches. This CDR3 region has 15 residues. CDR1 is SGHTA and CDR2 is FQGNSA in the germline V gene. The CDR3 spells CASSLGASGNNEQFF. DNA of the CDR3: TGTGCCAGCAGCCTCGGGGCTAGCGGAAACAATGAGCAGTTCTTC.

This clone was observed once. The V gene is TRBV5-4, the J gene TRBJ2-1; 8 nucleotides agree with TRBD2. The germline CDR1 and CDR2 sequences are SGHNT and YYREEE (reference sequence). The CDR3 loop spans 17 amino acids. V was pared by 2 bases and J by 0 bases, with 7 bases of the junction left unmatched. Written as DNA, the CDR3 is TGTGCCAGCAGCTTAACTAGCGGAGGGAGCTCCTACAATGAGCAGTTCTTC. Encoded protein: CASSLTSGGSSYNEQFF.

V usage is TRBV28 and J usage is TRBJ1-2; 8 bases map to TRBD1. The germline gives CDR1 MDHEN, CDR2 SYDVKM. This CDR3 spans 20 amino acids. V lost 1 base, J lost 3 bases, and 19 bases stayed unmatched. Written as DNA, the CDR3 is TGTGCCAGCAGTTTATTGGGGGCTCCCCGTCACAGGGGGGGAGACTATGGCTACACCTTC. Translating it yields CASSLLGAPRHRGGDYGYTF.

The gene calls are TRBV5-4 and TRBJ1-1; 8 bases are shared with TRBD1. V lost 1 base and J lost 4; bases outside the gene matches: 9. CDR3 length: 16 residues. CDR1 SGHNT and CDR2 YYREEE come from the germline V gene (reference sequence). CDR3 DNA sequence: TGTGCCAGCAGCTTGAGCAGGACAGGGTTCATCACTGAAGCTTTCTTT. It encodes CASSLSRTGFITEAFF.

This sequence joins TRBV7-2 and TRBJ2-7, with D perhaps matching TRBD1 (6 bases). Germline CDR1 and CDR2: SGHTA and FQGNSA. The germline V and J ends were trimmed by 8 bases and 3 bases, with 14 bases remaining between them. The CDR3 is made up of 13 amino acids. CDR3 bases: TGTGCCAGCTCTCCAGGGGCGGGCTACGAGCAGTACTTC. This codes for CASSPGAGYEQYF. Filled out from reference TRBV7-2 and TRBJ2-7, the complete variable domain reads GAGVSQSPSNKVTEKGKDVELRCDPISGHTALYWYRQSLGQGLEFLIYFQGNSAPDKSGLPSDRFSAERTGGSVSTLTIQRTQQEDSAVYLCASSPGAGYEQYFGPGTRLTVT.